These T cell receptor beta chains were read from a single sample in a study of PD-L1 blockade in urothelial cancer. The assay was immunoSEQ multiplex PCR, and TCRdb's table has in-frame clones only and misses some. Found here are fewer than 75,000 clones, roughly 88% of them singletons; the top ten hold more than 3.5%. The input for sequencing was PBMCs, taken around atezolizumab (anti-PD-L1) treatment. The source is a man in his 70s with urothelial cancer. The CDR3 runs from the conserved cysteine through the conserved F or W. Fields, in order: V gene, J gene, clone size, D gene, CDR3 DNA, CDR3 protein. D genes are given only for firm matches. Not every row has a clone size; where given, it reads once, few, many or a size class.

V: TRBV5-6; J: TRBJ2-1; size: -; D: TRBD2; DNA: TGTGCCAGCAGCGCGGAGGTGAGCGGGAACTCCTACAATGAGCAGTTCTTC; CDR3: CASSAEVSGNSYNEQFF
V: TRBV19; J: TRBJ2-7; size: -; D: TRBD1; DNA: TGTGCCAGTAGTCCAGGGGGACAGGACTACGAGCAGTACTTC; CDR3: CASSPGGQDYEQYF
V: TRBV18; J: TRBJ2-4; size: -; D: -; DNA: TGTGCCAGCTCACTCAGTCTAGCCAAAAACATTCAGTACTTC; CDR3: CASSLSLAKNIQYF
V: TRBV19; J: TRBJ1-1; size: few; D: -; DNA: TGTGCCAGTAGTATTCGGGGACAGAACACTGAAGCTTTCTTT; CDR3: CASSIRGQNTEAFF
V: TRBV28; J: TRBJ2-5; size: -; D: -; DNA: TGTGCCGTATTGACTAGTAGGCAAGAGACCCAGTACTTC; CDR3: CAVLTSRQETQYF
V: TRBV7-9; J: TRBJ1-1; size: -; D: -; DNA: TGTGCCAGCAGCTTAGATCATCTGAACACTGAAGCTTTCTTT; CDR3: CASSLDHLNTEAFF
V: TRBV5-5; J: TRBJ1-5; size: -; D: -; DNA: TGTGCCAGCAGCTTGGGCAGGGGTGGAGGTAGCAATCAGCCCCAGCATTTT; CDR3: CASSLGRGGGSNQPQHF
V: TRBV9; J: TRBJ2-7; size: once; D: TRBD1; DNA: TGTGCCAGCAGCGCCTCCGGGACAGGGGGCCACGAGCAGTACTTC; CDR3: CASSASGTGGHEQYF
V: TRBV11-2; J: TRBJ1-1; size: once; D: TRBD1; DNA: TGTGCCAGCAGCCCGGAGACAGGGATGATCACTGAAGCTTTCTTT; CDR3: CASSPETGMITEAFF
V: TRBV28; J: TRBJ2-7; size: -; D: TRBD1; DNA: TGTGCCAGCAGTGACAGGGGAGTGGCCTACGAGCAGTACTTC; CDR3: CASSDRGVAYEQYF
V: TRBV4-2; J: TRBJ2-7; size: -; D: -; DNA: TGTGCCAGCAGCGCCGGCCTCGGGGACTACGAGCAGTACTTC; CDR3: CASSAGLGDYEQYF
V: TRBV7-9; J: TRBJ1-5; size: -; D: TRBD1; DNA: TGTGCCAGCAGCTCTACCGGGACAGGGTACAATCAGCCCCAGCATTTT; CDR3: CASSSTGTGYNQPQHF
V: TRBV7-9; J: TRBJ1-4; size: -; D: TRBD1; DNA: TGTGCCAGCAGCTTTGATCCGGGACAGGGGAGAGAAAAACTGTTTTTT; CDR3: CASSFDPGQGREKLFF
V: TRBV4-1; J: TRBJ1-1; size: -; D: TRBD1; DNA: TGCGCCAGCAGCCACCTTTATAAGACAGGGGTAACTGAAGCTTTCTTT; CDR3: CASSHLYKTGVTEAFF
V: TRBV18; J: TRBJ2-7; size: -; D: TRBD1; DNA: TGTGCCAGCTCACCGGAACAGGGGACCTGGGAGCAGTACTTC; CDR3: CASSPEQGTWEQYF
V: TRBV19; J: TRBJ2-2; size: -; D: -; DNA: TGTGCCAGTAGTATCCCAAGCGGAAAGAACACCGGGGAGCTGTTTTTT; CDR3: CASSIPSGKNTGELFF
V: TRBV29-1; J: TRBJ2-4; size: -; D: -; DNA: TGCAGCGTTACAGGGGGGGACATTCAGTACTTC; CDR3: CSVTGGDIQYF
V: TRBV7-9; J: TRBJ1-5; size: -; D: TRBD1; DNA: TGTGCCAGCAGCCCGGGACAGGGGATATATAGCAATCAGCCCCAGCATTTT; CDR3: CASSPGQGIYSNQPQHF
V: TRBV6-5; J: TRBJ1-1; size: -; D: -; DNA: TGTGCCAGCAGTTACCGGGGGGGCGGACAAAACACTGAAGCTTTCTTT; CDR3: CASSYRGGGQNTEAFF
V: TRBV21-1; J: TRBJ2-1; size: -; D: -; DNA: TGTGCCACCCCTTCCCCAGGGGGTTCCGAAAAGGACTACAATGAGCAGTTCTTC; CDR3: CATPSPGGSEKDYNEQFF
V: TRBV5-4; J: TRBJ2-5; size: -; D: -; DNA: TGTGCCAGCAGCCTTCCCTCCTCCGAAGAGACCCAGTACTTC; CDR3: CASSLPSSEETQYF
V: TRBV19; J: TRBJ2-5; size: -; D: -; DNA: TGTGCCAGTAGTCCTCGACAGGTTAAAGAGACCCAGTACTTC; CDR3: CASSPRQVKETQYF
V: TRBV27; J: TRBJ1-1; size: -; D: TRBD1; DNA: TGTGCCAGCAGACACGGACAGGGGGCCTTGAACACTGAAGCTTTCTTT; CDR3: CASRHGQGALNTEAFF